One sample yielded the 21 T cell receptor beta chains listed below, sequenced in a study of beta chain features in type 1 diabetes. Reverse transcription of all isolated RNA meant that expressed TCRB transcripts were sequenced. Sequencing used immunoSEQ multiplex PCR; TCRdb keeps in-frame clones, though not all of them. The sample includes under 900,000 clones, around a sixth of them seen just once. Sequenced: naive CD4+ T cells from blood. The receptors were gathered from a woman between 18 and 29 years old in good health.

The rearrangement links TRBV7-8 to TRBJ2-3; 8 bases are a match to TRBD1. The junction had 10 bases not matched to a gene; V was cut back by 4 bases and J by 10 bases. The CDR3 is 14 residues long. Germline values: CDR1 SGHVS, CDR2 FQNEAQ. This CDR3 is CASSSGTGNLAQYF. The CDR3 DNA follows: TGTGCCAGCAGCTCCGGGACAGGAAACCTGGCGCAGTATTTT.

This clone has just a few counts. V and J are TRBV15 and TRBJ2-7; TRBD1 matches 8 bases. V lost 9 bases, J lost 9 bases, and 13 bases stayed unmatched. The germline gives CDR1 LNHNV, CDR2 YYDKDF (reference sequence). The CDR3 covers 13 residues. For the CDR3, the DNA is TGTGCCACACAGGGGGACCTATTAGGTTCGCAGTACTTC. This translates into CATQGDLLGSQYF.

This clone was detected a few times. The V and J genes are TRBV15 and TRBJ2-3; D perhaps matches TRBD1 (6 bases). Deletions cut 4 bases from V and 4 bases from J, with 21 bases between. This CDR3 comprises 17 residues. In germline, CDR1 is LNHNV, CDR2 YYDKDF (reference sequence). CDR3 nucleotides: TGTGCCACCAGCATCCCTATGGTAGGGGGAAGTGCAGATACGCAGTATTTT. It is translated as CATSIPMVGGSADTQYF.

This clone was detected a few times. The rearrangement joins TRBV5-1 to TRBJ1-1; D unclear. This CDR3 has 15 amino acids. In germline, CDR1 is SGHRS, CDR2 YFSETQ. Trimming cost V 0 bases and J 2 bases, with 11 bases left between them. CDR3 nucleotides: TGCGCCAGCAGCTTGGAGCTGCAAACTAACACTGAAGCTTTCTTT. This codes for CASSLELQTNTEAFF. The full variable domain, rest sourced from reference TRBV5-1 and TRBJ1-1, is KAGVTQTPRYLIKTRGQQVTLSCSPISGHRSVSWYQQTPGQGLQFLFEYFSETQRNKGNFPGRFSGRQFSNSRSEMNVSTLELGDSALYLCASSLELQTNTEAFFGQGTRLTVV.

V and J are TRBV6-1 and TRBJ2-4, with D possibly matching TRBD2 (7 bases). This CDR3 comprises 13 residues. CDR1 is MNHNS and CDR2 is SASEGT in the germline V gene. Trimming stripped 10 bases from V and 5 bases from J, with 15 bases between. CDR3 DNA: TGTGCCACAAAACAGGGAGGGCAAAACATTCAGTACTTC. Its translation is CATKQGGQNIQYF.

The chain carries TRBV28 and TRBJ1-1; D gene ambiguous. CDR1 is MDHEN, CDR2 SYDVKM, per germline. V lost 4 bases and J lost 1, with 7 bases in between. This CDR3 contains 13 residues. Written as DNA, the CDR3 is TGTGCCAGCAGTTCGTTACCGAACACTGAAGCTTTCTTT. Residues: CASSSLPNTEAFF. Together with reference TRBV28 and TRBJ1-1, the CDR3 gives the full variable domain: DVKVTQSSRYLVKRTGEKVFLECVQDMDHENMFWYRQDPGLGLRLIYFSYDVKMKEKGDIPEGYSVSREKKERFSLILESASTNQTSMYLCASSSLPNTEAFFGQGTRLTVV.

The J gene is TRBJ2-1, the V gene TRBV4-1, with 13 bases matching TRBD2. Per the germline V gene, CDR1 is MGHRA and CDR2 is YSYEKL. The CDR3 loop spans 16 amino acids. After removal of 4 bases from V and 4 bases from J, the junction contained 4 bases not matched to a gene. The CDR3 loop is CASSLWTSGRYNEQFF. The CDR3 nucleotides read TGCGCCAGCAGCCTGTGGACTAGCGGGAGATACAATGAGCAGTTCTTC.

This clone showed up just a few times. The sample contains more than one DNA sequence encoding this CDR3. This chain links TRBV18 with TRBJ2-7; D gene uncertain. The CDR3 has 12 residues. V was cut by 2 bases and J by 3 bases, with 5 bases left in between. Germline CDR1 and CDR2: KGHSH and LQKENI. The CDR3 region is CASSPNSYEQYF. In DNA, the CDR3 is TGTGCCAGCTCACCAAACAGCTACGAGCAGTACTTC. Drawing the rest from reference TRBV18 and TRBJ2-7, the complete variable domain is NAGVMQNPRHLVRRRGQEARLRCSPMKGHSHVYWYRQLPEEGLKFMVYLQKENIIDESGMPKERFSAEFPKEGPSILRIQQVVRGDSAAYFCASSPNSYEQYFGPGTRLTVT.

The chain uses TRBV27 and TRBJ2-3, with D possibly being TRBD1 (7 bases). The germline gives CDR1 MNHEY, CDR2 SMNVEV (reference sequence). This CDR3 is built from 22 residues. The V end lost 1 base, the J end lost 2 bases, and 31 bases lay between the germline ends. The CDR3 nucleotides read TGTGCCAGCAGTTTATTGCCGCCGTTTGCAGACAGGGTAGCGGAAACCACAGATACGCAGTATTTT. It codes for CASSLLPPFADRVAETTDTQYF.

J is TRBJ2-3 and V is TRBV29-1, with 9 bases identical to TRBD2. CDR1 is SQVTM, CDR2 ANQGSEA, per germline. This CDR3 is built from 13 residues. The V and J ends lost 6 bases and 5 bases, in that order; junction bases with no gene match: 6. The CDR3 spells CSVETSGGDTQYF. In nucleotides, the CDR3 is TGCAGCGTCGAGACTAGCGGCGGAGATACGCAGTATTTT.

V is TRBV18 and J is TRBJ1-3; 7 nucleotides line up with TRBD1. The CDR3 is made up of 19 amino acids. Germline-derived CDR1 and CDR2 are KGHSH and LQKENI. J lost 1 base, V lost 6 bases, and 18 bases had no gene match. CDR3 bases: TGTGCCAGCTCCCTGACAGGGTCTGTTGGGTTATCTTCTGGAAACACCATATATTTT. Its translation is CASSLTGSVGLSSGNTIYF.

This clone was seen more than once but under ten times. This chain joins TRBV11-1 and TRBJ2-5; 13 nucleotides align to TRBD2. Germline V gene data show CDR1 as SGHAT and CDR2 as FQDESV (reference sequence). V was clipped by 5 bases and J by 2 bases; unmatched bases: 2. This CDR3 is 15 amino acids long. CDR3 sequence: CASSPGLAGQETQYF. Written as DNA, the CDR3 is TGTGCCAGCAGCCCGGGACTAGCGGGACAAGAGACCCAGTACTTC.

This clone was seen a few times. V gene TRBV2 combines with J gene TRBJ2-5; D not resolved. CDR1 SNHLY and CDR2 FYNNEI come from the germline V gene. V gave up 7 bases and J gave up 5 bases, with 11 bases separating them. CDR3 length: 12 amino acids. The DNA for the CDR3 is TGTGCCAGCAATCCGTTCCCGGAGACCCAGTACTTC. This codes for CASNPFPETQYF.

The CDR3: CASTIGQVDYEQYF. CDR3 sequence (DNA): TGTGCCAGCACCATTGGGCAAGTCGATTACGAGCAGTACTTC. This chain joins TRBV6-6 and TRBJ2-7; no firm D call. The CDR3 covers 14 residues. Germline V gives CDR1 MNHNY, CDR2 SVGAGI (reference sequence). V gave up 7 bases and J gave up 4 bases, with 17 bases separating them.

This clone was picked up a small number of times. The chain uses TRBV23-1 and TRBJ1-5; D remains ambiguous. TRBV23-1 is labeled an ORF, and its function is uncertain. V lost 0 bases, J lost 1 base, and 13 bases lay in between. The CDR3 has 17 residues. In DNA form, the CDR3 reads TGCGCCAGCAGTCAATCCTGGGCATTTCTAAGCAATCAGCCCCAGCATTTT. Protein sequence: CASSQSWAFLSNQPQHF.

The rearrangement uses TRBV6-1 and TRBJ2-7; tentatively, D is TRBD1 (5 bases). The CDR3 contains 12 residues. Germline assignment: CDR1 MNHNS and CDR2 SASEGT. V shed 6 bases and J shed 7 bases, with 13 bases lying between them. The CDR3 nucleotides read TGTGCCAGCAGGGGCTACAGGAAGGAGCAGTACTTC. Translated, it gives CASRGYRKEQYF.

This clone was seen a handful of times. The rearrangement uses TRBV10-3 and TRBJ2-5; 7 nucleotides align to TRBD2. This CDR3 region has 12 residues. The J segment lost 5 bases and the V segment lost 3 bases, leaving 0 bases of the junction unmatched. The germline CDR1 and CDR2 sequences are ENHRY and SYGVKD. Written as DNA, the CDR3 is TGTGCCATCAGTGAACTAGCGGAGACCCAGTACTTC. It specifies CAISELAETQYF.

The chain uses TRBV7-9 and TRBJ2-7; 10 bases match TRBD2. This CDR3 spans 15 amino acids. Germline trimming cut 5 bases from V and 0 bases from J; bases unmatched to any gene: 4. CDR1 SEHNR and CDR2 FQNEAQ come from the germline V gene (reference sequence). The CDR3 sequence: CASSPSGRGSYEQYF. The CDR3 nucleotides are TGTGCCAGCAGCCCAAGCGGGAGGGGCTCCTACGAGCAGTACTTC.

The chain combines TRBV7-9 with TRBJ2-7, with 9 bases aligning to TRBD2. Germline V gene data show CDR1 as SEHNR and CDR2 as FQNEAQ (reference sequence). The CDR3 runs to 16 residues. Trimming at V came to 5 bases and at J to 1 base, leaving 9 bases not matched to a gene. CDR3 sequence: CASSQKAGGTSYEQYF. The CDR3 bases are TGTGCCAGCAGCCAAAAGGCGGGAGGGACTTCCTACGAGCAGTACTTC.

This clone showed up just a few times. The chain's CDR3 is CASSIWAQETQYF. DNA for the CDR3: TGTGCCAGCAGCATCTGGGCCCAAGAGACCCAGTACTTC. The chain combines TRBV7-6 with TRBJ2-5; the D is unclear. The CDR3 is made up of 13 amino acids. In germline, CDR1 is SGHVS, CDR2 FNYEAQ. Trimming left V 5 bases short and J 1 base short, with 8 bases between. The complete variable domain, with remaining parts taken from reference TRBV7-6 and TRBJ2-5, reads GAGVSQSPRYKVTKRGQDVALRCDPISGHVSLYWYRQALGQGPEFLTYFNYEAQQDKSGLPNDRFSAERPEGSISTLTIQRTEQRDSAMYRCASSIWAQETQYFGPGTRLLVL.

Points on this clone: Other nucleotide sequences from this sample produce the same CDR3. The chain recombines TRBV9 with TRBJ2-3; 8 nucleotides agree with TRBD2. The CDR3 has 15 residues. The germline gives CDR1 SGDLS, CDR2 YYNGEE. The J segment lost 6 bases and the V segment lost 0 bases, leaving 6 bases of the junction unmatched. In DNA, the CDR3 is TGTGCCAGCAGCGTAGCCACGGGAGGGCGGGATACGCAGTATTTT. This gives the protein CASSVATGGRDTQYF.